The next 16 T cell receptor beta chains were all read from a single sample in a study of cytomegalovirus exposure and HLA in healthy donors. PCR primers comprised 60 Vbeta and 13 Jbeta primers. Data came from immunoSEQ multiplex PCR; TCRdb stores just in-frame clones and leaves some out. The repertoire holds hundreds of thousands of clones, with nearly 80% as singletons. Input material: PBMCs. Source of these receptors: a male donor in good health and CMV-seronegative.

The gene calls are TRBV2 and TRBJ2-7, with 7 positions matching TRBD2. This CDR3 comprises 14 residues. The junction had 8 bases not matched to a gene; V was cut back by 9 bases and J by 0 bases. Germline CDR1 reads SNHLY; CDR2 reads FYNNEI. The CDR3 sequence is CASGGGHPSYEQYF. DNA for the CDR3: TGTGCCAGTGGGGGAGGGCACCCCTCCTACGAGCAGTACTTC.

This rearrangement joins TRBV28 to TRBJ1-4, with 9 positions matching TRBD1. Losses at the gene ends were 6 bases for V and 7 bases for J; bases not matched to a gene: 6. The CDR3 spans 14 residues. CDR1 MDHEN and CDR2 SYDVKM come from the germline V gene. The CDR3 coding sequence is TGTGCCAGCAGATCCGGGACAGGGAGTGAAAAACTGTTTTTT. The encoded protein is CASRSGTGSEKLFF.

The chain employs TRBV18 and TRBJ2-5; 11 positions agree with TRBD1. From germline, CDR1 is KGHSH and CDR2 LQKENI. Trimming cost V 3 bases and J 5 bases; bases outside gene matches: 8. This CDR3 has 16 amino acids. CDR3 sequence reads: CASSPPGTGGKETQYF. The CDR3, as DNA: TGTGCCAGCTCACCTCCAGGGACAGGGGGAAAGGAGACCCAGTACTTC.

The rearrangement uses TRBV5-4 and TRBJ2-3, with 9 bases that match TRBD2. Germline CDR1 SGHNT, CDR2 YYREEE (reference sequence). The V and J ends lost 2 bases and 0 bases, in that order; junction bases with no gene match: 1. The CDR3 is 15 amino acids. The CDR3 bases are TGTGCCAGCAGCTTTCTAGCGGGGAGCACAGATACGCAGTATTTT. Translating gives CASSFLAGSTDTQYF.

V gene TRBV11-2 combines with J gene TRBJ1-4, with D tentatively TRBD1 (6 bases). V lost 5 bases and J lost 3, with 10 bases in between. CDR3 length: 14 amino acids. Germline assignment: CDR1 SGHAT and CDR2 FQNNGV. The CDR3 sequence: CASSAQGPNEKLFF. CDR3 nucleotide sequence: TGTGCCAGCAGCGCACAGGGACCTAATGAAAAACTGTTTTTT.

J is TRBJ1-4 and V is TRBV10-3; tentatively, D is TRBD1 (6 bases). CDR3 length equals 13 residues. V was trimmed by 8 bases and J by 5 bases, leaving 12 bases between them. CDR1 is ENHRY, CDR2 SYGVKD, per germline. The CDR3 protein is CAIQGQRNEKLFF. Here the CDR3 DNA reads TGTGCCATCCAAGGACAGAGAAATGAAAAACTGTTTTTT.

V usage is TRBV11-2 and J usage is TRBJ2-3; 8 bases line up with TRBD2. J gave up 3 bases and V 5 bases, and 4 bases lay outside the gene matches. The CDR3 is 14 amino acids. CDR1 SGHAT and CDR2 FQNNGV come from the germline V gene. In nucleotides, the CDR3 is TGTGCCAGCAGCCCAGGACTAGCAACAGATACGCAGTATTTT. This encodes CASSPGLATDTQYF.

The genes are TRBV4-3 and TRBJ2-2; 8 bases align to TRBD2. Germline values: CDR1 LGHNA, CDR2 YSLEER. The CDR3 loop spans 13 amino acids. Germline trimming cut 5 bases from V and 7 bases from J; bases unmatched to any gene: 3. CDR3 nucleotide sequence: TGCGCCAGCAGCTTACGGGGGGGCGGGGAGCTGTTTTTT. It encodes CASSLRGGGELFF.

In nucleotides, the CDR3 is TGTGCCAGCAGTTACCAGGGTCCAGATACGCAGTATTTT. Its protein product is CASSYQGPDTQYF. The chain joins TRBV6-5 to TRBJ2-3; perhaps TRBD1 as D (5 bases). The CDR3 is 13 amino acids. V was shortened by 2 bases and J by 4 bases, with 7 bases between the two germline ends. CDR1 MNHEY and CDR2 SVGAGI come from the germline V gene.

The J gene is TRBJ1-3, the V gene TRBV16; 12 nucleotides match TRBD1. The CDR3 length is 16 residues. V shed 2 bases and J 4 bases; nucleotides not matched to a gene: 3. Per the germline V gene, CDR1 is KGHSY and CDR2 is FQNENV. The CDR3 reads CASSQGTGGYGNTIYF. The CDR3 coding sequence is TGTGCCAGCAGCCAAGGGACAGGGGGCTACGGAAACACCATATATTTT.

The genes are TRBV7-9 and TRBJ2-2; TRBD1 agrees at 8 bases. The CDR3 extends over 17 amino acids. Per the germline V gene, CDR1 is SEHNR and CDR2 is FQNEAQ (reference sequence). J was trimmed by 2 bases and V by 2 bases; bases with no gene match: 7. The CDR3: CASSLSSGGRNTGELFF. The CDR3 nucleotides are TGTGCCAGCAGCTTATCCTCAGGGGGCCGCAACACCGGGGAGCTGTTTTTT. The full variable domain, with the rest looked up from reference TRBV7-9 and TRBJ2-2, is DTGVSQNPRHKITKRGQNVTFRCDPISEHNRLYWYRQTLGQGPEFLTYFQNEAQLEKSRLLSDRFSAERPKGSFSTLEIQRTEQGDSAMYLCASSLSSGGRNTGELFFGEGSRLTVL.

V gene TRBV27 combines with J gene TRBJ1-2; TRBD1 matches 7 bases. This CDR3 spans 15 amino acids. The J segment lost 2 bases and the V segment lost 5 bases, leaving 8 bases of the junction unmatched. Looked up from germline, CDR1 is MNHEY and CDR2 is SMNVEV (reference sequence). CDR3 nucleotides: TGTGCCAGCAGTCCTACAGGGGTCACCAACTATGGCTACACCTTC. Protein sequence: CASSPTGVTNYGYTF.

The chain employs TRBV5-1 and TRBJ2-7, with D perhaps matching TRBD1 (6 bases). The CDR3 runs 15 residues. The germline gives CDR1 SGHRS, CDR2 YFSETQ. Trimming took off 0 bases at V and 0 bases at J, with 10 bases between the two ends. The CDR3 DNA is TGCGCCAGCAGCTTGGGGGCAGGGGCCTCCTACGAGCAGTACTTC. Amino acids: CASSLGAGASYEQYF.

The chain recombines TRBV29-1 with TRBJ1-1, with 7 bases that match TRBD1. The CDR3 spans 12 residues. Germline trimming cut 4 bases from V and 5 bases from J; bases unmatched to any gene: 4. Germline V gene lookup returns CDR1 SQVTM and CDR2 ANQGSEA. CDR3 protein: CSVVPTGTEAFF. CDR3 coding DNA: TGCAGCGTTGTCCCGACAGGGACTGAAGCTTTCTTT.

V gene TRBV10-3 combines with J gene TRBJ1-1; possible D gene TRBD1, 5 bases. Germline CDR1 and CDR2: ENHRY and SYGVKD. V lost 2 bases and J lost 4, with 11 bases in between. This CDR3 is built from 14 residues. CDR3 DNA: TGTGCCATCAGTGAGGGGGGGTGGAGCACTGAAGCTTTCTTT. It codes for CAISEGGWSTEAFF.

The V gene is TRBV6-5, the J gene TRBJ1-2; TRBD1 agrees at 10 bases. The CDR3 loop spans 13 amino acids. Germline trimming cut 7 bases from V and 6 bases from J; bases unmatched to any gene: 5. Germline CDR1 is MNHEY and CDR2 is SVGAGI. The CDR3: CASMRTGGNGYTF. In DNA form, the CDR3 reads TGTGCCAGCATGAGGACAGGGGGAAATGGCTACACCTTC.